The rows below give T cell receptor beta chains drawn from one sample of a study of T cell responses to AZD1222 COVID-19 vaccine. Produced via immunoSEQ multiplex PCR; TCRdb's table is partial and in-frame only. This sample has about 140,000 clones, with around 84% found just once. The sequencing here drew on peripheral blood, taken 28 days after the second AZD1222 dose. The source is an adult who received the AZD1222 COVID-19 vaccine. The CDR3 runs from the conserved cysteine through the conserved F or W. The order of the fields is J gene, clone size, V gene, D gene, CDR3 DNA, CDR3 protein. D genes are given only for firm matches. Clone size is not always given. Where it is, it says once, few, many or a class for expanded clones.

TRBJ2-3	-	TRBV19	-	TGTGCCACTAAAAGGGATTTGACAGATACGCAGTATTTT	CATKRDLTDTQYF
TRBJ2-7	-	TRBV5-1	-	TGCGCCAGCAGCCAACCTCCCCCATCCCCGCAGTACTTC	CASSQPPPSPQYF
TRBJ1-1	-	TRBV18	-	TGTGCCAGCTCACCAATCGCGGATATGAACACTGAAGCTTTCTTT	CASSPIADMNTEAFF
TRBJ2-7	-	TRBV3-1/TRBV3-2	-	TGTGCCAGCAGCCCCATTTTGGGACCCTACGAGCAGTACTTC	CASSPILGPYEQYF
TRBJ2-3	-	TRBV7-7	-	TGTGCCAGCAGCTTAGGTTCCCTCTCGGCGGGGACTCGCACAGATACGCAGTATTTT	CASSLGSLSAGTRTDTQYF
TRBJ1-2	-	TRBV19	-	TGTGCCAGTAGTATAGGGGGGGCCGACTATGGCTACACCTTC	CASSIGGADYGYTF
TRBJ2-7	-	TRBV5-8	-	TGTGCCAGCGGGGTCCCGAGAGGCTACGAGCAGTACTTC	CASGVPRGYEQYF
TRBJ2-1	-	TRBV10-1	-	TGCGCCAGCAGTGAGGTTGGAGGGGTCAATGAGCAGTTCTTC	CASSEVGGVNEQFF
TRBJ1-5	-	TRBV5-6	-	TGTGCCAGCAGCTTGTGGGTAGGCAGAATAAATCAGCCCCAGCATTTT	CASSLWVGRINQPQHF
TRBJ1-4	once	TRBV10-3	-	TGTGCCATCAGTGAGAGGGCAATACTCGGTGAAAAACTGTTTTTT	CAISERAILGEKLFF
TRBJ2-5	few	TRBV11-2	-	TGTGCCAGCAGCCTCAGGGCAGCCCAAGAGACCCAGTACTTC	CASSLRAAQETQYF
TRBJ2-2	-	TRBV15	-	TGTGCCACCAGTACCTTATACACCGGGGAGCTGTTTTTT	CATSTLYTGELFF
TRBJ2-1	-	TRBV6-6	-	TGTGCCAGCAGTTACTCAGAGGACTACAACAATGAGCAGTTCTTC	CASSYSEDYNNEQFF
TRBJ2-7	-	TRBV4-1	-	TGCGCCAGCAGCCAAGCGGGGGAACTGGAGCAGTACTTC	CASSQAGELEQYF
TRBJ2-7	-	TRBV2	TRBD2	TGTGCCAGCATCACGGAGCGGGGAAGCTCCTACGAGCAGTACTTC	CASITERGSSYEQYF
TRBJ2-3	-	TRBV11-2	-	TGTGCCAGCAGCTCCCAGCGGACTAGCACAGATACGCAGTATTTT	CASSSQRTSTDTQYF
TRBJ1-2	-	TRBV7-9	-	TGTGCCAGCAGCCAGTACTGGGATGATGGCTACACCTTC	CASSQYWDDGYTF
TRBJ1-5	-	TRBV12-3/TRBV12-4	TRBD1	TGTGCCAGCACCACCCAGGGGGATCAGCCCCAGCATTTT	CASTTQGDQPQHF
TRBJ1-5	-	TRBV10-3	-	TGTGCCATCAGGGACGGAAATCAGCCCCAGCATTTT	CAIRDGNQPQHF
TRBJ2-1	-	TRBV7-9	-	TGTGCCATCCCCCGGGCTAGTGGCTACAATGAGCAGTTCTTC	CAIPRASGYNEQFF
TRBJ1-1	few	TRBV10-3	TRBD1	TGTGCCATCAGTGAGGGTGGGACAGGGAACACTGAAGCTTTCTTT	CAISEGGTGNTEAFF
TRBJ1-6	-	TRBV27	-	TGTGCCAGCAGTTTTACCGGGGCAGATTCACCCCTCCACTTT	CASSFTGADSPLHF
TRBJ1-1	-	TRBV27	-	TGTGCCAGCAGTTTTCTAGGATCTTTCACTGAAGCTTTCTTT	CASSFLGSFTEAFF
TRBJ2-5	-	TRBV7-9	-	TGTGCCAGCAGCCCGGGCCCGGGAGAGACCCAGTACTTC	CASSPGPGETQYF
TRBJ1-5	-	TRBV6-1	TRBD1	TGTGCCAGCAGTGGCTCCGGGACAGGGATCAATCAGCCCCAGCATTTT	CASSGSGTGINQPQHF
TRBJ1-4	-	TRBV25-1	-	TGTGCCAGCAGTAGCCACCCAGGTACTAATGAAAAACTGTTTTTT	CASSSHPGTNEKLFF
TRBJ1-1	-	TRBV6-5	TRBD1	TGTGCCAGCAGTAGACAGGGAACTGAAGCTTTCTTT	CASSRQGTEAFF
TRBJ2-1	-	TRBV28	-	TGTGCCAGCAGTTCAGGGTCATACAATGAGCAGTTCTTC	CASSSGSYNEQFF
TRBJ2-7	-	TRBV12-3/TRBV12-4	-	TGTGCCAGCAGCTTAGGATCCTCCTACGAGCAGTACTTC	CASSLGSSYEQYF
TRBJ2-6	-	TRBV29-1	-	TGCAGCGTTGTGGGCTCTGGGGCCAACGTCCTGACTTTC	CSVVGSGANVLTF
TRBJ2-5	-	TRBV29-1	-	TGCAGCGTTGAACTGACCCAGGGGGAGACCCAGTACTTC	CSVELTQGETQYF
TRBJ2-7	-	TRBV9	-	TGTGCCAGCAGCGGAAGGCCCGGGACTGGCTCCTACGAGCAGTACTTC	CASSGRPGTGSYEQYF
TRBJ1-5	-	TRBV6-6	-	TGTGCCAGCATAGGAGTGGGTAATCAGCCCCAGCATTTT	CASIGVGNQPQHF
TRBJ1-1	-	TRBV7-9	-	TGTGCCAGCAGCGTTCGGAGGACAGAGGGGACTGAAGCTTTCTTT	CASSVRRTEGTEAFF
TRBJ1-5	-	TRBV30	TRBD1	TGTGCCTGGAGTGTACGGGACAGGGTACTCAATCAGCCCCAGCATTTT	CAWSVRDRVLNQPQHF
TRBJ2-1	-	TRBV6-5	TRBD2	TGTGCCAGCAGTTACTCAGCGGGAGGGCCTCATGAGCAGTTCTTC	CASSYSAGGPHEQFF
TRBJ2-1	-	TRBV11-2	-	TGTGCCAGCAGCTTAGATCTAGGGAAGCAGTTCTTC	CASSLDLGKQFF
TRBJ2-7	-	TRBV20-1	-	TGCAGTGCTTTAGACTCGCCCGAGCAGTACTTC	CSALDSPEQYF
TRBJ1-5	-	TRBV7-9	-	TGTGCCAGCAGCTCAACCGGGCCCAATCAGCCCCAGCATTTT	CASSSTGPNQPQHF
TRBJ2-7	-	TRBV27	TRBD1	TGTGCCAGCAGTAACCGGGACAGGGGGCCTTACGAGCAGTACTTC	CASSNRDRGPYEQYF
TRBJ1-1	-	TRBV14	-	TGTGCCAGCAGCTCCCAGGGGCGGAACACTGAAGCTTTCTTT	CASSSQGRNTEAFF
TRBJ1-2	-	TRBV28	-	TGTGCCAGCAGCTTCCTTGGACAGCAGAACTATGGCTACACCTTC	CASSFLGQQNYGYTF
TRBJ2-7	-	TRBV29-1	-	TGCAGCGTTGGAGAGGGGGTGTCCTACGAGCAGTACTTC	CSVGEGVSYEQYF
TRBJ2-3	-	TRBV5-6	TRBD2	TGTGCCAGCACCGGAGGTGGACTAGCATTAGATACGCAGTATTTT	CASTGGGLALDTQYF
TRBJ2-7	-	TRBV7-9	TRBD1	TGTGCCAGCAGCTTGACAGGGGGCTACGAGCAGTACTTC	CASSLTGGYEQYF
TRBJ2-2	-	TRBV6-5	TRBD1	TGTGCCAGCAGTACAGGGGGCGCAGACACCGGGGAGCTGTTTTTT	CASSTGGADTGELFF
TRBJ2-1	-	TRBV14	-	TGTGCCAGCAGCCAAGAACGGTTCTTC	CASSQERFF
TRBJ1-5	few	TRBV5-6	-	TGTGCCAGCAGCTTGGATCGCGGGACCAGCCCACAGCATTTT	CASSLDRGTSPQHF
TRBJ1-6	-	TRBV5-1	TRBD1	TGCGCCAGCAGCTTGAGGCCAGGGGGCGATAATTCACCCCTCCACTTT	CASSLRPGGDNSPLHF
TRBJ2-1	-	TRBV28	-	TGTGCCAGCAGTTTCGCACCCCTAGGGATCAATGAGCAGTTCTTC	CASSFAPLGINEQFF
TRBJ2-3	-	TRBV28	-	TGTGCCAGCAGCTCCCCAGGCAGGGGTGGGACAGATACGCAGTATTTT	CASSSPGRGGTDTQYF
TRBJ1-4	-	TRBV11-2	-	TGTGCCAGCAGCTTAGATCGGGAAGGAAAACTGTTTTTT	CASSLDREGKLFF
TRBJ1-6	-	TRBV19	-	TGTGCCAGTATGGAGGCGGAGGGGACTAATTCACCCCTCCACTTT	CASMEAEGTNSPLHF
TRBJ2-2	-	TRBV7-7	-	TGTGCCAGCAGCCTCTCCCCCCGGGACACCGGGGAGCTGTTTTTT	CASSLSPRDTGELFF
TRBJ2-7	-	TRBV19	-	TGTGCCAGTTCGACTAAATACGAGCAGTACTTC	CASSTKYEQYF